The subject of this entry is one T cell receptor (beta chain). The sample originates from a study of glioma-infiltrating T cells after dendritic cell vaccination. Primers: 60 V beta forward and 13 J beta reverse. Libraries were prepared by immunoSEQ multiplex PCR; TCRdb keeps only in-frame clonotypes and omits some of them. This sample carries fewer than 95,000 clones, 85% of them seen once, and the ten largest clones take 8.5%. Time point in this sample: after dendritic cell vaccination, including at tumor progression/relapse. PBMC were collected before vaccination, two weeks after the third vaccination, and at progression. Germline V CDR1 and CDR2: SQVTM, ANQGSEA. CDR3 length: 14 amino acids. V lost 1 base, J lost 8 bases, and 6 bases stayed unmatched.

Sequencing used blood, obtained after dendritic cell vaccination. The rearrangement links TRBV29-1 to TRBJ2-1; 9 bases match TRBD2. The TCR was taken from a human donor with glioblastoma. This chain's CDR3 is CSVEVAAGGYEQFF. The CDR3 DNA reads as TGCAGCGTTGAAGTTGCGGCGGGAGGGTATGAGCAGTTCTTC.